The 2 T cell receptor beta chains given below trace back to one sample, sequenced in a study of T cell repertoires in cytomegalovirus infection (dated by TCRdb to the late 2010s). For these receptors, no antigen is known. Sequencing took place on an Illumina HiSeq 1500. TCRdb reprocessing: public reads trimmed at Q25 with fastp, clones called with MiXCR, in-frame beta chains kept. Identical CDR3 proteins give one entry, which carries the most common genes and DNA. The sample table shows some 590,000 distinct CDR3 sequences, and 35% to 50% are seen once. About 46% of the sample comes from the top ten. The treatment or condition label on this specimen signifies: in vitro stimulation with specific CMV peptide epitopes to enrich CMV-specific T cells. This specimen was cultured PBMCs, taken from culture after CMV antigen stimulation. These receptors all stem from a human donor in good health (CMV status not recorded). Some clones in this sample may be carry-over from other donors' samples.

This chain links TRBV4-3 with TRBJ1-6; D might be TRBD1 (5 bases). Germline CDR1 reads LGHNA; CDR2 reads YSLEER. The CDR3 is made up of 16 amino acids. V lost 4 bases and J lost 9, with 19 bases in between. The CDR3 region has the DNA TGCGCCAGCAGCCTAGCAACGGCCTACGGGGGTTCACCCCTCCACTTT. Translation: CASSLATAYGGSPLHF.

This chain joins TRBV18 and TRBJ2-6, with D hard to call. The germline V gene encodes CDR1 KGHSH and CDR2 LQKENI. CDR3 size: 17 residues. The ends were cut back, 6 bases at V and 0 bases at J, with 15 bases in the middle. CDR3 DNA sequence: TGTGCCAGCTCCAAGGTGCTAACGAACTCTGGGGCCAACGTCCTGACTTTC. Amino acid sequence: CASSKVLTNSGANVLTF.